This T cell receptor (beta chain) was observed in a study of T cell responses to AZD1222 COVID-19 vaccine. General study findings and limits: Clonal diversity was possibly underestimated; the donors were predominantly white British and more often female. Rises in breadth and depth of Spike-specific TCRs came after two AZD1222 doses. Baseline antibody screening turned up just a handful of seropositive AZD1222 recipients. None of the repertoires were sampled until the peak T cell response had passed.

Repertoires were generated with immunoSEQ multiplex PCR, while TCRdb's copy carries only in-frame clones and drops some. The sample gives tens of thousands of clones, 92% of which show up once; 3.1% is in the top ten. In regard to this clone: Its antigen remains unknown.

This receptor was identified in an adult who received the AZD1222 COVID-19 vaccine. This specimen was peripheral blood, taken 28 days after the second AZD1222 dose.

CDR3 nucleotides: TGTGCCAGCAGCTGGTACCACCGGGAGGGGAGGAAGAACACTGAAGCTTTCTTT. The encoded protein is CASSWYHREGRKNTEAFF. This sequence joins TRBV7-2 and TRBJ1-1; TRBD1 is a possible D gene (5 bases). This CDR3 contains 18 residues. Germline CDR1 SGHTA, CDR2 FQGNSA. V was trimmed by 4 bases and J by 1 base, leaving 22 bases between them.